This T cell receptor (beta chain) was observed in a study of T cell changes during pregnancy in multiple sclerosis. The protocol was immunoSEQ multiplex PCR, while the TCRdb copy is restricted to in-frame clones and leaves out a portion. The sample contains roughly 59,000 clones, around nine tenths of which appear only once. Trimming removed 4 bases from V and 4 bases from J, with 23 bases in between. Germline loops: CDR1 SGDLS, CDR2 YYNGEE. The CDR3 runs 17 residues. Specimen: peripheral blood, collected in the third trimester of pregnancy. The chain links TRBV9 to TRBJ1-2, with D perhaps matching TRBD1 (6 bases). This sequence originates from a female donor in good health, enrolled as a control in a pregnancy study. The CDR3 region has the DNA TGTGCCAGCAGCCCTCAACTTATATCAGGGGATGCCTATGGCTACACCTTC. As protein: CASSPQLISGDAYGYTF. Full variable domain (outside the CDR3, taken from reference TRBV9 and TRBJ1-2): DSGVTQTPKHLITATGQRVTLRCSPRSGDLSVYWYQQSLDQGLQFLIQYYNGEERAKGNILERFSAQQFPDLHSELNLSSLELGDSALYFCASSPQLISGDAYGYTFGSGTRLTVV.